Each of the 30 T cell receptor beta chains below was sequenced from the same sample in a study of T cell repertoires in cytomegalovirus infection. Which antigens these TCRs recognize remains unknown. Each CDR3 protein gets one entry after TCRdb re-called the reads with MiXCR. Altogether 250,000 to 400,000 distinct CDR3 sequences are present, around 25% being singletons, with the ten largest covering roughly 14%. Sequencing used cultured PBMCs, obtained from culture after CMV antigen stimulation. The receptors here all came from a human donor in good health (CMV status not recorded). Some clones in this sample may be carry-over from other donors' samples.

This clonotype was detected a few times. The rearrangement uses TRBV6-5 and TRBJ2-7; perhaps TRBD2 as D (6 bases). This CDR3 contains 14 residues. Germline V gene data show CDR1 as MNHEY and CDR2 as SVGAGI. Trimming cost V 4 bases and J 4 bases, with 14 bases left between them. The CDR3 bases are TGTGCCAGCAGTTCCGGGGGACGGAGATACGAGCAGTACTTC. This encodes CASSSGGRRYEQYF.

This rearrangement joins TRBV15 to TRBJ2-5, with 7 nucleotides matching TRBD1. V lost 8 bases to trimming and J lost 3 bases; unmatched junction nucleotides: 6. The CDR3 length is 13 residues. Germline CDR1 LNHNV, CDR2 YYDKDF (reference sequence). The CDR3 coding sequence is TGTGCCACCGGCGACAGGGTGGAAGAGACCCAGTACTTC. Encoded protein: CATGDRVEETQYF.

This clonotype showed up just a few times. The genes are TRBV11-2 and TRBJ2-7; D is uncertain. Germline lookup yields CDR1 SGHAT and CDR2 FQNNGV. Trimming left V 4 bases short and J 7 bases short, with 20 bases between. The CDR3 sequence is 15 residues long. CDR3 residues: CASSSVVTTPWEQYF. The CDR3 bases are TGTGCCAGCAGCTCCGTCGTGACAACCCCCTGGGAGCAGTACTTC.

The DNA of the CDR3 is TGTGCCAGCAGTGACATAGCGGGAGGTATTACCGGGGAGCTGTTTTTT. Amino acid sequence: CASSDIAGGITGELFF. The rearrangement joins TRBV2 to TRBJ2-2, with TRBD2 identical over 10 bases. Germline V gives CDR1 SNHLY, CDR2 FYNNEI. V lost 3 bases, J lost 5 bases, and 6 bases stayed unmatched. There are 16 residues in the CDR3.

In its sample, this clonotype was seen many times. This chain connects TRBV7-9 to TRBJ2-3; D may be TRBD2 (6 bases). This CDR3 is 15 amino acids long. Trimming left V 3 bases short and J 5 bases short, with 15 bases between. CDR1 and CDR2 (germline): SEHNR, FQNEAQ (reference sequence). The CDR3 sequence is CASSFGSAGGDTQYF. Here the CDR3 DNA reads TGTGCCAGCAGCTTTGGTTCAGCGGGTGGAGATACGCAGTATTTT.

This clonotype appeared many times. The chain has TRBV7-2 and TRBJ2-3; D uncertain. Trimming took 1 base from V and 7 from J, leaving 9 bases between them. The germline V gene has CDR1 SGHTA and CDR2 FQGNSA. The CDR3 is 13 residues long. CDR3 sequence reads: CASSLVGVNTQYF. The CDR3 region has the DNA TGTGCCAGCAGCTTAGTCGGCGTTAATACGCAGTATTTT.

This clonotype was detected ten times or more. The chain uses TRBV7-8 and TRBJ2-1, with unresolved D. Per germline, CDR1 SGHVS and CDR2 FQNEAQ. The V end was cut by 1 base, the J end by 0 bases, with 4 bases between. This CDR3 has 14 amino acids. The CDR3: CASSLGSSYNEQFF. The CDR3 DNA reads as TGTGCCAGCAGCTTAGGTTCCTCCTACAATGAGCAGTTCTTC.

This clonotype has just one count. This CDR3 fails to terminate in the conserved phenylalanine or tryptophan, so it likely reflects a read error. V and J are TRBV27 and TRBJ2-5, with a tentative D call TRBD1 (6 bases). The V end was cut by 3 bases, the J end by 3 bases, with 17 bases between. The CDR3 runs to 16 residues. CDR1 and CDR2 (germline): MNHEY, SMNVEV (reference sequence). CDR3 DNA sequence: TGTGCCAGCAGTTTCCTGCTTCTGGACAGCAAAGAGACCCAGTACTTA. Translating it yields CASSFLLLDSKETQYL.

The CDR3 DNA follows: TGTGCCAGCAGCTTTGGGGGGACTAGCGGAAACAATGAGCAGTTCTTC. It encodes CASSFGGTSGNNEQFF. This chain links TRBV11-3 with TRBJ2-1, with 11 bases identical to TRBD2. Unmatched junction bases numbered 6, after V lost 3 bases and J lost 5 bases. The CDR3 extends over 16 amino acids. Germline V CDR1 and CDR2: SGHNT, YENEEA.

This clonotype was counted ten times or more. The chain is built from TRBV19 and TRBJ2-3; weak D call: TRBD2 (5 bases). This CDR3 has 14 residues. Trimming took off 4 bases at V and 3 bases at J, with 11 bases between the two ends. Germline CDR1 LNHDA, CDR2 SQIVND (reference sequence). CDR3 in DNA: TGTGCCAGTAGTAAGGGTTGGAGGACAGATACGCAGTATTTT. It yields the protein CASSKGWRTDTQYF.

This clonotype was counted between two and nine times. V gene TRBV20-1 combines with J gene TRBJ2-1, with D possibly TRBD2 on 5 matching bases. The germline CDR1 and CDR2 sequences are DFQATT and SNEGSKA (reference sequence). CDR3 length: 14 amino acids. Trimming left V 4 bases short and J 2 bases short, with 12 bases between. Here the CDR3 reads CSAIDSGTYNEQFF. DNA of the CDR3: TGCAGTGCTATCGACTCCGGGACCTACAATGAGCAGTTCTTC.

CDR3 sequence (DNA): TGTGCCAGCAGTCAAACGAACTCCTACGAGCAGTACGTC. This codes for CASSQTNSYEQYV. The chain carries TRBV11-3 and TRBJ2-7, with D unresolved. This CDR3 region has 13 residues. Trimming removed 6 bases from V and 0 bases from J, with 9 bases in between. Germline assignment: CDR1 SGHNT and CDR2 YENEEA.

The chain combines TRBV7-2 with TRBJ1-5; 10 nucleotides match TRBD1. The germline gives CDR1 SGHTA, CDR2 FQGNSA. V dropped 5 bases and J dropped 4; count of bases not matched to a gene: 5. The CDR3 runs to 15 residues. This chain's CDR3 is CASSPDRGRNQPQHF. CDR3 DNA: TGTGCCAGCAGCCCTGACAGGGGGCGAAATCAGCCCCAGCATTTT.

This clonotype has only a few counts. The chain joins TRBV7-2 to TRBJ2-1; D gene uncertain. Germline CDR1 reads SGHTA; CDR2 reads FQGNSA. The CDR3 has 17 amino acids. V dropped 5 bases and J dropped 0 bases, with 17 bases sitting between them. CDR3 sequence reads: CASSPGSGFSSYNEQFF. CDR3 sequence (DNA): TGTGCCAGCAGCCCCGGATCGGGCTTCAGCTCCTACAATGAGCAGTTCTTC.

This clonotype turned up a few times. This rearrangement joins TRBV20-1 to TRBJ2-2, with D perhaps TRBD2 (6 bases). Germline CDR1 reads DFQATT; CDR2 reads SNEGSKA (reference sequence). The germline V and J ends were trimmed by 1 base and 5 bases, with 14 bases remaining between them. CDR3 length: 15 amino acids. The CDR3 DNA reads TGCAGTGCTAGAGGTTGGGGAGGTGGGACCGGGGAGCTGTTTTTT. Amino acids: CSARGWGGGTGELFF.

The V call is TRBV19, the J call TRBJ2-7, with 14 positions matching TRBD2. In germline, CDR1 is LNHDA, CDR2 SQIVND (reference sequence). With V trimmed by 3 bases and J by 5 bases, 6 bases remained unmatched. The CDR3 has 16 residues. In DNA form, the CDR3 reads TGTGCCAGTAGTATGGGAGGGACTAGCGGGAGCCACGAGCAGTACGTC. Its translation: CASSMGGTSGSHEQYV.

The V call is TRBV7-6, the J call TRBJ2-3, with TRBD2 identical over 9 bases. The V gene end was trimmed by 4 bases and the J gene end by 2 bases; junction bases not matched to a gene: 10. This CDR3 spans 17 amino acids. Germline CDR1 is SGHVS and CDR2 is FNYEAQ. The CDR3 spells CASSSRLAASVTDTQYF. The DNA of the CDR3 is TGTGCCAGCAGCTCGCGACTAGCGGCCTCAGTCACAGATACGCAGTATTTT.

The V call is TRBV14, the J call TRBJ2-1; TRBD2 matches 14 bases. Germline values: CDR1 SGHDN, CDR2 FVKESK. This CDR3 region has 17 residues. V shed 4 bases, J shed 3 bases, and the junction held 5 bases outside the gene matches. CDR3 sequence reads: CASSLRTSGRFYNEQFF. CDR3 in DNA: TGTGCCAGCAGCCTAAGGACTAGCGGGAGGTTCTACAATGAGCAGTTCTTC. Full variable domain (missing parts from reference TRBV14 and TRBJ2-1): EAGVTQFPSHSVIEKGQTVTLRCDPISGHDNLYWYRRVMGKEIKFLLHFVKESKQDESGMPNNRFLAERTGGTYSTLKVQPAELEDSGVYFCASSLRTSGRFYNEQFFGPGTRLTVL.

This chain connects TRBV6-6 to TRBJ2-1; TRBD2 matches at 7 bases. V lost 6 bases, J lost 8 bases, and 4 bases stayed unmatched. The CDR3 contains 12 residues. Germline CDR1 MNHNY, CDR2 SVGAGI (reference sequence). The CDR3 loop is CASRGGSYEQFF. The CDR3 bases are TGTGCCAGCAGAGGCGGGAGCTATGAGCAGTTCTTC.

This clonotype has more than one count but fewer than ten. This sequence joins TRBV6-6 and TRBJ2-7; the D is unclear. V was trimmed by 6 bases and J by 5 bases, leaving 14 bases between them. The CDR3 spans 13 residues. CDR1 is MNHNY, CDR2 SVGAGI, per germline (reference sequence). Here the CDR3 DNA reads TGTGCCAGCAGCCCGGCACAGTCCAACGAGCAGTACTTC. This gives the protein CASSPAQSNEQYF.

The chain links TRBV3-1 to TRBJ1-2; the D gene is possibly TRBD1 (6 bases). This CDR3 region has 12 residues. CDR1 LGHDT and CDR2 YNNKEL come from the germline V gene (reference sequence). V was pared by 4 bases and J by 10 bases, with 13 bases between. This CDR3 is CASSLPGGPYTF. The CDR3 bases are TGTGCCAGCAGCCTACCTGGGGGGCCCTACACCTTC.

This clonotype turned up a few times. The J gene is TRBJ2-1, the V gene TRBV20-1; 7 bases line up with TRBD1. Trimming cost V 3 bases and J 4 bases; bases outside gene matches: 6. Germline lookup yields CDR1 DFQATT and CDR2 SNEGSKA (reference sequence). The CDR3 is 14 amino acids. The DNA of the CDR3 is TGCAGTGCTAGTAGGGGGCCCTTATACAATGAGCAGTTCTTC. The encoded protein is CSASRGPLYNEQFF.

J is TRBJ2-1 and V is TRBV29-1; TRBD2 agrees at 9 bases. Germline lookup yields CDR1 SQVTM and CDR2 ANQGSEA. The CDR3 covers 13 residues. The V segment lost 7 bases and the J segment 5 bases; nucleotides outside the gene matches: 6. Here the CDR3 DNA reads TGCAGCGGCGGACTAGCGACGCACAATGAGCAGTTCTTC. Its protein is CSGGLATHNEQFF.

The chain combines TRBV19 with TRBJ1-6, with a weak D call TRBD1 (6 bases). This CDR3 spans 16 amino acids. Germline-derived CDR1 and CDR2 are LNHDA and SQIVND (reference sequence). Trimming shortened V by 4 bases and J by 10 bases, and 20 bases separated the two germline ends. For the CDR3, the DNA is TGTGCCAGTAGTAACATACCGGGAGTCAGGGGATCACCCCTCCACTTT. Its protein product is CASSNIPGVRGSPLHF.

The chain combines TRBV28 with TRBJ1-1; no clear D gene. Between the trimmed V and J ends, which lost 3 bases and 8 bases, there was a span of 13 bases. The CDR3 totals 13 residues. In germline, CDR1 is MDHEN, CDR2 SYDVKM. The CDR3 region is CASSLAAVLEAFF. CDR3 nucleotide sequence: TGTGCCAGCAGTTTGGCCGCGGTTTTAGAAGCTTTCTTT.

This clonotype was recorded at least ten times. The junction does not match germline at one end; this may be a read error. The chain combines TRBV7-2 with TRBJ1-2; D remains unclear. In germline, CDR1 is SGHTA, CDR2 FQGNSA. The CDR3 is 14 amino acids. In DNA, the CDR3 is TGTGCCAGCAGCTCCTCCGTTGGGCGGCCGCTCTCGATGTTC. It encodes CASSSSVGRPLSMF.

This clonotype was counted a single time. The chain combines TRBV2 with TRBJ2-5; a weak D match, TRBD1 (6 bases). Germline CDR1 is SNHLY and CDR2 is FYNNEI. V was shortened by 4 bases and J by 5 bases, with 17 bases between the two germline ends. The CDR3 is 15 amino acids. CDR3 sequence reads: CASSGSGDLRETQYF. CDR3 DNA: TGTGCCAGCAGTGGCTCAGGGGACCTGCGGGAGACCCAGTACTTC.

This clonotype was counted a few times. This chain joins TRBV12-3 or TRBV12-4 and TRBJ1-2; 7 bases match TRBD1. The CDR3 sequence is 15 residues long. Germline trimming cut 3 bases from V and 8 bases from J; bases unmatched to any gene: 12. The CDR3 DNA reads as TGTGCCAGCAGTTTCTCATTCAGGCAGGGGGTAGGCTACACCTTC. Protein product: CASSFSFRQGVGYTF.

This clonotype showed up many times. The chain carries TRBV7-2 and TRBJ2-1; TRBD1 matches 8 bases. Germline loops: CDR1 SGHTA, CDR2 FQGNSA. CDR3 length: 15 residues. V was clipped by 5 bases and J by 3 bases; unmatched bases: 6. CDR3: CASSVDRGVYNEQFF. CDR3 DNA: TGTGCCAGCAGCGTTGACAGGGGAGTCTACAATGAGCAGTTCTTC.

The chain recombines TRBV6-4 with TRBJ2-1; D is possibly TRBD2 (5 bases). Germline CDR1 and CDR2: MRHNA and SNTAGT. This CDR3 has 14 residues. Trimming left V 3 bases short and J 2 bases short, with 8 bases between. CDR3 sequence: CASSEDGTYNEQFF. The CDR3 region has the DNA TGTGCCAGCAGTGAGGACGGGACCTACAATGAGCAGTTCTTC.